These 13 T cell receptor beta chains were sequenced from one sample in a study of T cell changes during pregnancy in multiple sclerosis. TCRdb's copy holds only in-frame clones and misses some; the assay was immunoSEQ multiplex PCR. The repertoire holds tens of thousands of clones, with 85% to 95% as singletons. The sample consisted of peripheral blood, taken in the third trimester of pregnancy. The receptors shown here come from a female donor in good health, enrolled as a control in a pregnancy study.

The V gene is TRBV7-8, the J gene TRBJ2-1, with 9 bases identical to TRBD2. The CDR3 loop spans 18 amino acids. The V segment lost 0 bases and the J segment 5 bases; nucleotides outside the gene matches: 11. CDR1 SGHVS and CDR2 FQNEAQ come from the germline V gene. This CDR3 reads CASSLARRREGMNNEQFF. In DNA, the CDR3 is TGTGCCAGCAGCTTAGCCCGTCGGCGGGAGGGTATGAACAATGAGCAGTTCTTC.

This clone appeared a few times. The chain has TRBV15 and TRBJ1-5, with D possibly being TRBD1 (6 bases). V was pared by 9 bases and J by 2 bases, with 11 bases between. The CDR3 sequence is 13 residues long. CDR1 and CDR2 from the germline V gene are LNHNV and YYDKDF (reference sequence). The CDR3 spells CATGRGRNQPQHF. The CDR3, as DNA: TGTGCCACGGGCAGGGGACGCAATCAGCCCCAGCATTTT.

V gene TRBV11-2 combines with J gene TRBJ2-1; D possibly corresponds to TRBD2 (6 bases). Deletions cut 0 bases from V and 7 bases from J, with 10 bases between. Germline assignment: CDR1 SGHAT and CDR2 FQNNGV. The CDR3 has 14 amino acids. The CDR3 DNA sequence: TGTGCCAGCAGCTTAGATCGGAGGGGAAATGAGCAGTTCTTC. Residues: CASSLDRRGNEQFF.

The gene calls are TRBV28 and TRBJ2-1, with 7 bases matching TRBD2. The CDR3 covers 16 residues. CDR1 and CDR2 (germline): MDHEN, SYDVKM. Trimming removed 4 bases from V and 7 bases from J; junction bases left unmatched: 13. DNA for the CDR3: TGTGCCAGCAGTTCATCAGCTGCGGGGGTCCGAAATGAGCAGTTCTTC. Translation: CASSSSAAGVRNEQFF.

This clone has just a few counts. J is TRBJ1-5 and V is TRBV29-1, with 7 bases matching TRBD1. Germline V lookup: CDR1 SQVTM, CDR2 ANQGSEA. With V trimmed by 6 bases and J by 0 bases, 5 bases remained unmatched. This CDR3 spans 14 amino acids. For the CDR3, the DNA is TGCAGCGTGGTAGGGACAGATAGCAATCAGCCCCAGCATTTT. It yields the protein CSVVGTDSNQPQHF. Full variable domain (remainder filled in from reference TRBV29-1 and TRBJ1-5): SAVISQKPSRDICQRGTSLTIQCQVDSQVTMMFWYRQQPGQSLTLIATANQGSEATYESGFVIDKFPISRPNLTFSTLTVSNMSPEDSSIYLCSVVGTDSNQPQHFGDGTRLSIL.

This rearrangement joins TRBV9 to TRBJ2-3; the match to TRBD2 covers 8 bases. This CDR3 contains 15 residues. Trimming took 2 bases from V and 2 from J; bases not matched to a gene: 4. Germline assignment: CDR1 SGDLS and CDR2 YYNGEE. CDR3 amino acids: CASSVSGAFTDTQYF. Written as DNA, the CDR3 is TGTGCCAGCAGCGTTAGCGGGGCCTTCACAGATACGCAGTATTTT.

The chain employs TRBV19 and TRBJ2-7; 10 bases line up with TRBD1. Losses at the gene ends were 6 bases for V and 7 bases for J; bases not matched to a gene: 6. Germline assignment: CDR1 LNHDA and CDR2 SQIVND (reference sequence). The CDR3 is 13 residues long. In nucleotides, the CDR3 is TGTGCCAGTAGCCGACAGGGGGCAAAAGAGCAGTACTTC. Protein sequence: CASSRQGAKEQYF.

CDR3 loop: CSVEMPSGRGTEQFF. The CDR3 region has the DNA TGCAGCGTTGAAATGCCCAGCGGGAGGGGGACTGAGCAGTTCTTC. The chain employs TRBV29-1 and TRBJ2-1; 10 nucleotides line up with TRBD2. This CDR3 spans 15 amino acids. V lost 2 bases, J lost 9 bases, and 10 bases stayed unmatched. Germline CDR1 SQVTM, CDR2 ANQGSEA.

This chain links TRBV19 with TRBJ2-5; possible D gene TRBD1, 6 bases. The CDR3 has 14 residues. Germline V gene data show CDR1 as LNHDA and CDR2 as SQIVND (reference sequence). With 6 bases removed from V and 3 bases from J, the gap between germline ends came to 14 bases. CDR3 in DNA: TGTGCCAGTAGCCTCGGGACATCGAAAGAGACCCAGTACTTC. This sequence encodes CASSLGTSKETQYF.

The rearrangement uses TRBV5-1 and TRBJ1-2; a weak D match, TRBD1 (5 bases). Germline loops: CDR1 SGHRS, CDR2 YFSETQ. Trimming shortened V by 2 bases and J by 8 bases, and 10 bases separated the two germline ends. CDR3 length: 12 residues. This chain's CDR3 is CASSFTGQGYTF. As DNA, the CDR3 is TGCGCCAGCAGCTTTACAGGCCAGGGCTACACCTTC.

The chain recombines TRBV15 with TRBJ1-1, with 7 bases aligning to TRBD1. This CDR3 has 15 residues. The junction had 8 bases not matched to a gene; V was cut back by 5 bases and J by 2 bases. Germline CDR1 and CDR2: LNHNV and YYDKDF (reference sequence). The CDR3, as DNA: TGTGCCACCAGCGGTTGGGACAGCCTAAACACTGAAGCTTTCTTT. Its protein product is CATSGWDSLNTEAFF.

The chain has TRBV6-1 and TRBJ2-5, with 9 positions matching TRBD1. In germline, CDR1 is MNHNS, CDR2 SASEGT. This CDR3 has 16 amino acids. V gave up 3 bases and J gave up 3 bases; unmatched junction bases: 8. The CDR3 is CASSDLLGQGKETQYF. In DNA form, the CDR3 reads TGTGCCAGCAGTGACTTATTGGGACAGGGTAAAGAGACCCAGTACTTC.

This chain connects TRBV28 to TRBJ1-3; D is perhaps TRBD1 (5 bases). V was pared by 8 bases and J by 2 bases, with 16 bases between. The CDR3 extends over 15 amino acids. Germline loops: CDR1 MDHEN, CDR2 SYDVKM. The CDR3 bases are TGTGCCAGCTCGTCACGGGGGAGCGCTGGAAACACCATATATTTT. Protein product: CASSSRGSAGNTIYF.